This T cell receptor beta chain was sequenced during a study of CXCR3-negative and CXCR3-positive naive CD8 T cells. Study-wide points: Naive CXCR3-negative and CXCR3-positive cells had similar TRBV-TRBJ usage; memory differed. The study inferred TCR strength from TRB CDR3 properties and found comparable surface CD5 between naive subsets. When CXCR3-positive naive cells were set against CXCR3-negative naive cells, the former had more hydrophobic TRB CDR3s.

Germline CDR1 GTSNPN, CDR2 SVGIG (reference sequence). The CDR3 runs 17 residues. UMI labels and 5' RACE were used to prepare the TRB cDNA libraries. With the 5' RACE reads reprocessed, TCRdb shows one record per CDR3 protein and no DNA. The listing contains some 140,000 distinct CDR3 sequences. As concerns this clonotype: Its antigen is undetermined.

J is TRBJ1-5 and V is TRBV30. The sample comprised naive CXCR3+ CD8+ T cells from blood. Subset here: CD45RO-CCR7+CD27+CD95- naive CD8+ T cells expressing CXCR3 (TNR3+). This receptor was obtained from a human donor in good health. Some clones in this sample may be carry-over from other donors' samples. CDR3 amino acids: CAWSGPSEDRVDQPQHF.